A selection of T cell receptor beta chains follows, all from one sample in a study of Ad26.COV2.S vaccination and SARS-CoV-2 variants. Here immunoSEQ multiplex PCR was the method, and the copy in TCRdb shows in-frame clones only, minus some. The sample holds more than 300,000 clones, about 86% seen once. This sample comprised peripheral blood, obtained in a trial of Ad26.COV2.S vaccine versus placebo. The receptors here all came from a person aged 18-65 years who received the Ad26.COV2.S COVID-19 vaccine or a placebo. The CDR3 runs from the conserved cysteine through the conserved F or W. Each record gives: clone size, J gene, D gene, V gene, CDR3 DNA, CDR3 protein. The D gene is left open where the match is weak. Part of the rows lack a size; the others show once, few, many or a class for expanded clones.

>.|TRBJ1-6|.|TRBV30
TGTGCCTGGGGGGGCGGCGGGACCTATAATTCACCCCTCCACTTT
CAWGGGGTYNSPLHF
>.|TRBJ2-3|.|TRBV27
TGTGCCAGCAGTTTGGAGGGGGCTCCAGATACGCAGTATTTT
CASSLEGAPDTQYF
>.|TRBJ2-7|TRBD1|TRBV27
TGTGCCAGCAGTCCTAGGGGGCCGGGACAGTATTCCTACGAGCAGTACTTC
CASSPRGPGQYSYEQYF
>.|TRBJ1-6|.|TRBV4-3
TGCGCCAGCAGCCAAGACATAGAGGGGTCGTCCCTCCACTTT
CASSQDIEGSSLHF
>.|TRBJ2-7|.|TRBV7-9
TGTGCCAGCAGCCCCTGGAAGGGGGGGTCCTACGAGCAGTACTTC
CASSPWKGGSYEQYF
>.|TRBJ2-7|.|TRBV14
TGTGCCAGCAGCAACAGGGACTACGAGCAGTACTTC
CASSNRDYEQYF
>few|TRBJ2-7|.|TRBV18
TGTGCCAGCTCGTCAAGCGGCCAGGGCACCGAGCAGTACTTC
CASSSSGQGTEQYF
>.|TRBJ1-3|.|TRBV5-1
TGCGCCAGCAGCTTGGCCCCGTCTAATGGAAACACCATATATTTT
CASSLAPSNGNTIYF
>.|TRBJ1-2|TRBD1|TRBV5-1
TGCGCCAGCAGCCAAGGGGGACAGGGCTTATCTAACTATGGCTACACCTTC
CASSQGGQGLSNYGYTF
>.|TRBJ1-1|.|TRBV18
TGTGCCAGCTCACCACAGGGGCTGGGGGGTCAACTGAACACTGAAGCTTTCTTT
CASSPQGLGGQLNTEAFF
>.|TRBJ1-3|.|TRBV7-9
TGTGCCAGCAGCGGCCGGGAAAACACCATATATTTT
CASSGRENTIYF
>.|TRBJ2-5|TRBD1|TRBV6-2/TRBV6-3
TGTGCCAGCAGTTCCTGGGACAGGGTCTCTGAGTGGGAGACCCAGTACTTC
CASSSWDRVSEWETQYF
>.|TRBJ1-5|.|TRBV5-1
TGCGCCAGCAGCTTGGGGGAGGGCAATCAGCCCCAGCATTTT
CASSLGEGNQPQHF
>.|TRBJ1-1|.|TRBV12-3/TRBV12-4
TGTGCCAGCAGCCGCTTCCTAAACACTGAAGCTTTCTTT
CASSRFLNTEAFF
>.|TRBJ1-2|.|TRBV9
TGTGCCAGCAGCGTAGAGGGATGGGATGGCTACACCTTC
CASSVEGWDGYTF
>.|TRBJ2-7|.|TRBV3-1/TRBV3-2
TGTGCCAGCAGCCAAGTCACGGATACCTACGAGCAGTACTTC
CASSQVTDTYEQYF
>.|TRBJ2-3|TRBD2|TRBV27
TGTGCCAGCAGTTTAAGCGGGGGGGCGCCAGATACGCAGTATTTT
CASSLSGGAPDTQYF
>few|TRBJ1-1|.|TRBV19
TGTGCCAGTAGTAGCGGGCTTCGGGATGGGGTGAACACTGAAGCTTTCTTT
CASSSGLRDGVNTEAFF
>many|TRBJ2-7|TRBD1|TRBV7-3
TGTGCCAGCAGCCTGACTGGGACAGGGCTTCACGAGCAGTACTTC
CASSLTGTGLHEQYF
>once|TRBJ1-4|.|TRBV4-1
TGCGCCAGCAGCCAAGTTTCTGGCGGGATTTACAATGAAAAACTGTTTTTT
CASSQVSGGIYNEKLFF
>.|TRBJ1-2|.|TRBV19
TGTGCCAGTAGTATAGGTCGCAGGGAAGCCATCGCTAACTATGGCTACACCTTC
CASSIGRREAIANYGYTF
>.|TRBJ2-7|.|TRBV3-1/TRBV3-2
TGTGCCAGCAGCCCCGGGACCCAAAGCTCCTACGAGCAGTACTTC
CASSPGTQSSYEQYF
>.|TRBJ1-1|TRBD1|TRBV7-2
TGTGCCAGCAGCTCAAAAATTCAGGGGGCGCAGGGATGGGCTTTCTTT
CASSSKIQGAQGWAFF
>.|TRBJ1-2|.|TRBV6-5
TGTGCCAGCGTTAATATGGGGGGCGGTATCTATGGCTACACCTTC
CASVNMGGGIYGYTF
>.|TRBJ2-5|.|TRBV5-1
TGCGCCAGCAGCTACCCGACAAGGGGTCAAGAGACCCAGTACTTC
CASSYPTRGQETQYF
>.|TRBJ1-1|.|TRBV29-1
TGCAGCGTTGAGTGGGGGCCGGACACTGAAGCTTTCTTT
CSVEWGPDTEAFF
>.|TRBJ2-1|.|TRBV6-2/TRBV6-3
TGTGCCAGCAGTTACCTGGGGGCCAATGAGCAGTTCTTC
CASSYLGANEQFF
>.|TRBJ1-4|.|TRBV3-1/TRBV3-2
TGTGCCAGCAGCCAGGGTGTGGAAAAACTGTTTTTT
CASSQGVEKLFF
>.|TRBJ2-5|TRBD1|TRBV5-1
TGCGCCAGCAGCCTCGGACAGGGAGGACAAGAGACCCAGTACTTC
CASSLGQGGQETQYF
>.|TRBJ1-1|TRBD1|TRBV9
TGTGCCAGCAGCCACAGGGGGCTAGAGACTGAAGCTTTCTTT
CASSHRGLETEAFF
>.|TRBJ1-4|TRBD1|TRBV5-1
TGCGCCAGCAGCTATGGACAGGGTAATGAAAAACTGTTTTTT
CASSYGQGNEKLFF
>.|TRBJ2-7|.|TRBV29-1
TGCAGCGTTGGTACAGACTCCTACGAGCAGTACTTC
CSVGTDSYEQYF
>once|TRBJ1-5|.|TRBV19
TGTGCCAGTACCCCCCAGGGTACCGCTCGCTATCAGCCCCAGCATTTT
CASTPQGTARYQPQHF
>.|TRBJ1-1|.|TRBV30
TGTGCCTGGTCGGGGGCAGGGGACACTGAAGCTTTCTTT
CAWSGAGDTEAFF
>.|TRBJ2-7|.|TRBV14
TGTGCCAGCAGCCAAGCCTACGAGCAGTACTTC
CASSQAYEQYF
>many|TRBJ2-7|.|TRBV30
.
CAWGTGTPFKF
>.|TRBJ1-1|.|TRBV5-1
TGCGCCAGCAGCTTCGGATCGTCGGGGTCCACTGAAGCTTTCTTT
CASSFGSSGSTEAFF
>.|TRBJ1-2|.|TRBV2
TGTGCCAGCAGTGAGGTGGCCCCTAACTATGGCTACACCTTC
CASSEVAPNYGYTF
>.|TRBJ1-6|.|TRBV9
TGTGCCAGCAGAGGTCCAGGGGAATTCTCACCCCTCCACTTT
CASRGPGEFSPLHF
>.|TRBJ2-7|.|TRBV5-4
TGTGCCAGCAGCTTCGGGGGGCCCCCCTACGAGCAGTACTTC
CASSFGGPPYEQYF
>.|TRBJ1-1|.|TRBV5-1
TGCGCCAGCAGTCCCGGGACGCGGACTGAAGCTTTCTTT
CASSPGTRTEAFF
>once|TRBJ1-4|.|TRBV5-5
TGTGCCAGCAGCCACGAGGTTGCAACTAATGAAAAACTGTTTTTT
CASSHEVATNEKLFF
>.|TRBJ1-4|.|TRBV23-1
TGCGCCAGCAGTCGGATTCGGCCCGAAAAACTGTTTTTT
CASSRIRPEKLFF
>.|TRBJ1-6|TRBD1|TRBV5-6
TGTGCCAGCAGCTTGCCCGGGACAGGGGATTCACCCCTCCACTTT
CASSLPGTGDSPLHF
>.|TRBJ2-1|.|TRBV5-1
TGCGCCAGCAGCTCCCAGGGAGTGAGATACAATGAGCAGTTCTTC
CASSSQGVRYNEQFF
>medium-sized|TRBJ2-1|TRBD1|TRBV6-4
TGTGCCAGCAGTCCGGGACAGGAGAACAATGAGCAGTTCTTC
CASSPGQENNEQFF
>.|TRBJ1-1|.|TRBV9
TGTGCCAGCAGCGTCGCAGGGGCCAACACTGAAGCTTTCTTT
CASSVAGANTEAFF
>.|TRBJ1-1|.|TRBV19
TGTGCCAGTAGTATAGGGGGTGGGGTATCGAACACTGAAGCTTTCTTT
CASSIGGGVSNTEAFF
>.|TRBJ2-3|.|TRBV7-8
TGTGCCAGCAGCTTTAGAGAGTCCACAGATACGCAGTATTTT
CASSFRESTDTQYF
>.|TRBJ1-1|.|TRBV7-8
TGTGCCAGCAGCTCACAAGCAATGAACACTGAAGCTTTCTTT
CASSSQAMNTEAFF
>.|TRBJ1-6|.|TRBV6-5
TGTGCCAGCAGTTTCTCGAATTCACCCCTCCACTTT
CASSFSNSPLHF
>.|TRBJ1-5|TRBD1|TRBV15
TGTGCCACCAGCAGATTTAAAGGGACAGGGGGCGATCAGCCCCAGCATTTT
CATSRFKGTGGDQPQHF